A selection of T cell receptor beta chains follows, all from one sample in a study of blood T cell repertoires in COVID-19. Data came from immunoSEQ multiplex PCR; TCRdb stores just in-frame clones and leaves some out. The table shows some 260,000 clones, with under 95% occurring only once. Sequenced material: PBMCs or T cells enriched from blood (not recorded which). Receptors were obtained from a woman aged 18-29 years who had recovered from COVID-19. The conserved cysteine and the conserved F or W are not part of the CDR3 here.

v_call: TRBV6-5
cdr3_aa: ASSNLRDSPGYT

v_call: TRBV7-2
cdr3_aa: ASAGGRAGYGYT

v_call: TRBV13
cdr3_aa: ASSFYGLAVLNEQF

v_call: TRBV14
cdr3_aa: ASSQSNRDPNYGYT

v_call: TRBV2
cdr3_aa: ASSQDIEPLH

v_call: TRBV29-1
cdr3_aa: SVDPGPASGNTIY

v_call: TRBV5-1
cdr3_aa: ASSYGTGDFGNTIY

v_call: TRBV28
cdr3_aa: ASRPITGGSPLH

v_call: TRBV12-3/TRBV12-4
cdr3_aa: ASSHSAYEQY

v_call: TRBV15
cdr3_aa: ATSRALTSGGDTQY

v_call: TRBV2
cdr3_aa: ASSEDRVYNEQF

v_call: TRBV5-5
cdr3_aa: ASSLGARLANYGYT

v_call: TRBV19
cdr3_aa: ASAGQYNQPQH

v_call: TRBV25-1
cdr3_aa: ASSEQGGFWQF

v_call: TRBV6-4
cdr3_aa: ASSDSWLVLDEQF

v_call: TRBV6-5
cdr3_aa: ASSRSTEAF

v_call: TRBV27
cdr3_aa: ASSLSSGRAGAQY

v_call: TRBV2
cdr3_aa: ASTPEYRGFNEQF

v_call: TRBV5-1
cdr3_aa: ASSLTGLGEQY

v_call: TRBV7-8
cdr3_aa: ASSSRGRVGTQY

v_call: TRBV5-1
cdr3_aa: ASSVAAHSYEQY

v_call: TRBV7-2
cdr3_aa: ASSTRQGLHTPLH

v_call: TRBV7-9
cdr3_aa: ASSPFRRGGEAF

v_call: TRBV19
cdr3_aa: ASSREDRVDQPQH

v_call: TRBV24-1
cdr3_aa: ATSEGGEQY

v_call: TRBV7-7
cdr3_aa: ASSLGPGTSGDGTQY

v_call: TRBV27
cdr3_aa: ASSLSGGLGSPLH

v_call: TRBV6-1
cdr3_aa: ASSEVGTESSGT

v_call: TRBV11-2
cdr3_aa: ASSLGRGFEQY

v_call: TRBV6-5
cdr3_aa: ASSIRTASGGYT

v_call: TRBV9
cdr3_aa: ASSVGQVNTEAF

v_call: TRBV25-1
cdr3_aa: ASSPGGSKEKLF

v_call: TRBV5-1
cdr3_aa: ASSPPGEGRY

v_call: TRBV10-3
cdr3_aa: AISDIAGGWNEQF

v_call: TRBV5-1
cdr3_aa: ASSTGTDNSPLH

v_call: TRBV10-3
cdr3_aa: AIRKGGDGANVLT

v_call: TRBV7-2
cdr3_aa: ASSFTGGYEQY

v_call: TRBV28
cdr3_aa: ASSSHLLGQADLGGNEQF

v_call: TRBV27
cdr3_aa: ASTKAGAEAF

v_call: TRBV9
cdr3_aa: ASSVDPVGQLGNTIY

v_call: TRBV6-5
cdr3_aa: ASSYMAGYGYT

v_call: TRBV7-2
cdr3_aa: ASSLALAGWGEQF

v_call: TRBV4-2
cdr3_aa: ASSPHREETQY

v_call: TRBV4-2
cdr3_aa: ASSRSGRLYEQY

v_call: TRBV19
cdr3_aa: ASRPYGAGRETQY

v_call: TRBV10-2
cdr3_aa: ASSDGTAGTQPQH

v_call: TRBV28
cdr3_aa: ASSPQDRGLIINGYT

v_call: TRBV5-5
cdr3_aa: ASSLGAGASYEQY

v_call: TRBV9
cdr3_aa: AREAEDRASYSNQPQH

v_call: TRBV27
cdr3_aa: ASSREPDSQETQY

v_call: TRBV3-1/TRBV3-2
cdr3_aa: ASSRTGWRGLSYEQY

v_call: TRBV10-3
cdr3_aa: AISETGGNEQF

v_call: TRBV6-2/TRBV6-3
cdr3_aa: ASSRDLERSSYNEQF

v_call: TRBV7-3
cdr3_aa: ASSLGPPTGTSGYYEQY

v_call: TRBV10-3
cdr3_aa: AIAGGNTDTQY

v_call: TRBV11-2
cdr3_aa: ASREQGARGYT

v_call: TRBV4-1
cdr3_aa: ASSQDLAGGPKTQY

v_call: TRBV12-3/TRBV12-4
cdr3_aa: ASSSRGEQF

v_call: TRBV7-8
cdr3_aa: ASTPGGAMETQY

v_call: TRBV29-1
cdr3_aa: SVLDSPIGNQPQH